The T cell receptor beta chain under discussion was sequenced for a study of cytomegalovirus exposure and HLA in healthy donors. Study findings and constraints: Reportedly, cytomegalovirus status was diagnosed with high sensitivity and specificity. Common viral pathogens seemed, in a later analysis, to connect with several of the most significant clusters. Analysis performed later found approximately 17,000 TCR beta sequences associated with HLA alleles at 0.05 false discovery rate. Later analysis demonstrated an association between a missense DCLRE1C variant and TCR beta V- and J-gene trimming.

The V gene's germline CDR1 is SGHTA and CDR2 FQGNSA. Trimming shortened V by 1 base and J by 1 base, and 4 bases separated the two germline ends. The CDR3 contains 13 residues. The primer mix had 60 Vbeta and 13 Jbeta primers. The method was immunoSEQ multiplex PCR; TCRdb's version includes in-frame clones alone and lacks a portion of them. Of about 270,000 clones listed, 86% are singletons. As for this clone: Antigen specificity is unknown.

This rearrangement joins TRBV7-2 to TRBJ2-5; D not certain. Specimen: PBMCs. This clonotype was sampled from a man between 40 and 49 years old in good health and CMV-seropositive. This CDR3 is CASSLELQETQYF. CDR3 nucleotides: TGTGCCAGCAGCTTAGAACTCCAAGAGACCCAGTACTTC.